This entry lists 5 T cell receptor beta chains sequenced from one sample in a study of cytomegalovirus exposure and HLA in healthy donors. Primers: 60 Vbeta forward and 13 Jbeta reverse. Libraries were prepared by immunoSEQ multiplex PCR; TCRdb keeps only in-frame clonotypes and omits some of them. The sample has 150,000 to 200,000 clones, approximately 85% seen once. Input material: PBMCs. The receptor source for this set is a woman aged 45-65 years in good health and CMV-seronegative.

V and J are TRBV27 and TRBJ2-7; tentatively, D is TRBD2 (5 bases). This CDR3 region has 14 residues. The V end lost 3 bases, the J end lost 2 bases, and 11 bases lay between the germline ends. Germline CDR1 reads MNHEY; CDR2 reads SMNVEV (reference sequence). The CDR3 sequence: CASSFGGSAYEQYF. In nucleotides, the CDR3 is TGTGCCAGCAGTTTTGGAGGCAGTGCCTACGAGCAGTACTTC.

CDR3 DNA: TGTGCCAGTAGTAAGAGGGACAGGGAAGGTGAGATGAACACTGAAGCTTTCTTT. This encodes CASSKRDREGEMNTEAFF. V is TRBV19 and J is TRBJ1-1; 9 nucleotides align to TRBD1. After removal of 4 bases from V and 0 bases from J, the junction contained 12 bases not matched to a gene. The CDR3 length is 18 residues. In germline, CDR1 is LNHDA, CDR2 SQIVND (reference sequence). Variable domain in full (rest from reference TRBV19 and TRBJ1-1): DGGITQSPKYLFRKEGQNVTLSCEQNLNHDAMYWYRQDPGQGLRLIYYSQIVNDFQKGDIAEGYSVSREKKESFPLTVTSAQKNPTAFYLCASSKRDREGEMNTEAFFGQGTRLTVV.

This sequence joins TRBV5-8 and TRBJ1-5; possible D gene TRBD1, 6 bases. From germline, CDR1 is SGHTS and CDR2 YDEGEE. This CDR3 has 17 residues. Between the trimmed V and J ends, which lost 4 bases and 6 bases, there was a span of 23 bases. CDR3 coding DNA: TGTGCCAGCAGCCTGGGGACATCCATTCTTTCTAGTCAGCCCCAGCATTTT. Translating it yields CASSLGTSILSSQPQHF.

J is TRBJ2-4 and V is TRBV15; the match to TRBD1 covers 7 bases. From germline, CDR1 is LNHNV and CDR2 YYDKDF (reference sequence). The CDR3 is 16 residues long. V shed 1 base, J shed 0 bases, and the junction held 3 bases outside the gene matches. In DNA form, the CDR3 reads TGTGCCACCAGCAGAGGGCAGGGGGAAGCCAAAAACATTCAGTACTTC. This sequence encodes CATSRGQGEAKNIQYF.

The genes are TRBV5-1 and TRBJ1-4; a weak D match, TRBD1 (6 bases). There are 15 residues in the CDR3. Germline assignment: CDR1 SGHRS and CDR2 YFSETQ. V gave up 0 bases and J gave up 6 bases, with 12 bases separating them. This chain's CDR3 is CASSLEGGRDEKLFF. The CDR3 DNA is TGCGCCAGCAGCTTGGAAGGGGGGAGGGATGAAAAACTGTTTTTT.